The 10 T cell receptor beta chains presented below share a single source sample, sequenced in a study of shared clonotypes between healthy human individuals. TCRdb's table, derived via immunoSEQ multiplex PCR, lists solely in-frame clones and lacks some. The sample comprises approximately 2.5 million clones, 90% to 95% of which are singletons, and about 0.13% rests with the top ten. Sequenced: naive CD4+ T cells sorted from blood. Subset here: CD45RA+ positively selected. These receptors came from a man aged 18 to 29 in good health.

The chain carries TRBV7-9 and TRBJ1-5; D not certain. The V end was cut by 1 base, the J end by 5 bases, with 3 bases between. Germline values: CDR1 SEHNR, CDR2 FQNEAQ (reference sequence). This CDR3 has 12 residues. This chain's CDR3 is CASSLDHQPQHF. CDR3 nucleotide sequence: TGTGCCAGCAGCTTAGACCATCAGCCCCAGCATTTT.

The chain uses TRBV5-4 and TRBJ2-7, with 8 bases aligning to TRBD2. The CDR3 runs 14 residues. V gave up 4 bases and J gave up 6 bases; unmatched junction bases: 9. The germline V gene encodes CDR1 SGHNT and CDR2 YYREEE (reference sequence). The DNA for the CDR3 is TGTGCCAGCAGCAGAGCGGGAGTAAGCGGCGAGCAGTACTTC. This codes for CASSRAGVSGEQYF.

The V call is TRBV27, the J call TRBJ2-5, with 11 bases aligning to TRBD1. The CDR3 spans 12 residues. Losses at the gene ends were 11 bases for V and 2 bases for J; bases not matched to a gene: 1. Germline V gene lookup returns CDR1 MNHEY and CDR2 SMNVEV (reference sequence). The CDR3 protein is CAGTGGQETQYF. The CDR3 region has the DNA TGTGCCGGGACAGGGGGTCAAGAGACCCAGTACTTC.

This chain joins TRBV7-2 and TRBJ1-4; D gene unclear. Germline V gene lookup returns CDR1 SGHTA and CDR2 FQGNSA. The length of the CDR3 is 14 residues. The V and J ends lost 5 bases and 8 bases respectively, with 15 bases between them. CDR3: CASSPQPFGEKLFF. The CDR3 DNA follows: TGTGCCAGCAGCCCCCAACCCTTCGGAGAAAAACTGTTTTTT.

In DNA, the CDR3 is TGTGCCAGCAGCTCCGGCCAAGAGACCCAGTACTTC. It encodes CASSSGQETQYF. The rearrangement links TRBV11-2 to TRBJ2-5; D ambiguous. CDR3 length: 12 amino acids. Germline-derived CDR1 and CDR2 are SGHAT and FQNNGV. Trimming removed 4 bases from V and 1 base from J, with 4 bases in between.

This chain connects TRBV11-2 to TRBJ1-2; TRBD1 is a possible D gene (5 bases). Trimming stripped 1 base from V and 2 bases from J, with 8 bases between. The CDR3 loop spans 14 amino acids. The germline V gene has CDR1 SGHAT and CDR2 FQNNGV. The chain's CDR3 is CASSLVSGNYGYTF. DNA for the CDR3: TGTGCCAGCAGCTTAGTTTCAGGGAACTATGGCTACACCTTC.

The chain has TRBV14 and TRBJ1-2; D possibly corresponds to TRBD1 (6 bases). Trimming left V 0 bases short and J 5 bases short, with 16 bases between. Germline V gives CDR1 SGHDN, CDR2 FVKESK. The CDR3 runs to 16 residues. CDR3 sequence: CASSQDWQQGGYGYTF. The CDR3 DNA is TGTGCCAGCAGCCAAGATTGGCAACAGGGAGGGTATGGCTACACCTTC.

The gene calls are TRBV4-1 and TRBJ2-3; 10 nucleotides align to TRBD2. V lost 4 bases and J lost 2; bases outside the gene matches: 9. The CDR3 has 17 residues. Germline lookup yields CDR1 MGHRA and CDR2 YSYEKL. For the CDR3, the DNA is TGCGCCAGCAGCCGAATCCTAGCGGGGGCCTCCACAGATACGCAGTATTTT. Translation: CASSRILAGASTDTQYF.

The V and J genes are TRBV9 and TRBJ2-2; 12 bases line up with TRBD2. CDR1 is SGDLS, CDR2 YYNGEE, per germline. CDR3 length equals 17 residues. V dropped 0 bases and J dropped 6; count of bases not matched to a gene: 6. CDR3 sequence reads: CASSVDPSGRAPGELFF. The CDR3 DNA follows: TGTGCCAGCAGCGTAGACCCTAGCGGGAGGGCCCCCGGGGAGCTGTTTTTT. Filled out from reference TRBV9 and TRBJ2-2, the complete variable domain reads DSGVTQTPKHLITATGQRVTLRCSPRSGDLSVYWYQQSLDQGLQFLIQYYNGEERAKGNILERFSAQQFPDLHSELNLSSLELGDSALYFCASSVDPSGRAPGELFFGEGSRLTVL.

V usage is TRBV18 and J usage is TRBJ2-1; no reliable D call. Germline V CDR1 and CDR2: KGHSH, LQKENI. This CDR3 spans 12 amino acids. V dropped 4 bases and J dropped 7 bases, with 8 bases sitting between them. DNA of the CDR3: TGTGCCAGCTCACGGCAGAGGAATGAGCAGTTCTTC. It is translated as CASSRQRNEQFF.